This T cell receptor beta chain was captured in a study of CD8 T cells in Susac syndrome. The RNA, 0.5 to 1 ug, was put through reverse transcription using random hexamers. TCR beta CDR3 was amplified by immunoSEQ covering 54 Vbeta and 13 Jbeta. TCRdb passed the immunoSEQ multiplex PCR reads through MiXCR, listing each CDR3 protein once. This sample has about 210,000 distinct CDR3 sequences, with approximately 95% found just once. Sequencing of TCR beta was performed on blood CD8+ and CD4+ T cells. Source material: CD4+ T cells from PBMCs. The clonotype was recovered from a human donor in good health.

Here the CDR3 DNA reads TGTGCCAGTAGGAATAGCGGGGGGGCCGTGAATGAGCAGTTCTTC. This translates into CASRNSGGAVNEQFF. J is TRBJ2-1 and V is TRBV19; TRBD2 aligns across 11 bases. Germline V CDR1 and CDR2: LNHDA, SQIVND (reference sequence). J was trimmed by 7 bases and V by 6 bases; bases with no gene match: 8. This CDR3 has 15 residues.